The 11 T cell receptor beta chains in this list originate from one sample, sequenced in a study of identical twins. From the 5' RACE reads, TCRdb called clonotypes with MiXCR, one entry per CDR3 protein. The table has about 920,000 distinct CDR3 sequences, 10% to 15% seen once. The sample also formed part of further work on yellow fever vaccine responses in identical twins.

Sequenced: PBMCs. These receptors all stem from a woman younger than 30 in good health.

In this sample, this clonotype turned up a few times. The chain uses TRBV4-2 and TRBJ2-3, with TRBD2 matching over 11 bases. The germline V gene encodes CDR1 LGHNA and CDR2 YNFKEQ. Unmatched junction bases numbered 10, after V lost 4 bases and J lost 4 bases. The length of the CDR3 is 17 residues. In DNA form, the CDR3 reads TGTGCCAGCAGCCGCTTTACTAGCGGGAGTTCCCCAGATACGCAGTATTTT. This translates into CASSRFTSGSSPDTQYF.

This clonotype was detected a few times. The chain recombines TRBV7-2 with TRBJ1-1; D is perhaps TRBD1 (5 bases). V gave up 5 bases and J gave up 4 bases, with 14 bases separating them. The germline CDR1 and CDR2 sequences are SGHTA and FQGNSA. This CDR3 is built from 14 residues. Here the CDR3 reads CASSAGGVGTEAFF. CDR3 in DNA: TGTGCCAGCAGCGCTGGGGGGGTCGGCACTGAAGCTTTCTTT.

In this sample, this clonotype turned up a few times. As DNA, the CDR3 is TGCAGTGCTAGTAGGTCAGGCTCCTACAATGAGCAGTTCTTC. Translating gives CSASRSGSYNEQFF. V gene TRBV20-1 combines with J gene TRBJ2-1; D is uncertain. Germline V gives CDR1 DFQATT, CDR2 SNEGSKA (reference sequence). Trimming removed 3 bases from V and 0 bases from J, with 9 bases in between. The CDR3 totals 14 residues.

The CDR3 DNA is TGCGCCAGCAGCCGGGCCGGGACAGGCAATTCACCCCTCCACTTT. The encoded protein is CASSRAGTGNSPLHF. J is TRBJ1-6 and V is TRBV5-1; 8 bases are a match to TRBD1. This CDR3 comprises 15 residues. Germline CDR1 SGHRS, CDR2 YFSETQ. The ends lost 4 bases at V and 7 bases at J; junction bases unmatched: 7.

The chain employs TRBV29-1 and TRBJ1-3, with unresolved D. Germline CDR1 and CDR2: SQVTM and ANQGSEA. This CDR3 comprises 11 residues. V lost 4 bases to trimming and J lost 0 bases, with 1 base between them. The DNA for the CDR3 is TGCAGCGTTGCCTCTGGAAACACCATATATTTT. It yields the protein CSVASGNTIYF.

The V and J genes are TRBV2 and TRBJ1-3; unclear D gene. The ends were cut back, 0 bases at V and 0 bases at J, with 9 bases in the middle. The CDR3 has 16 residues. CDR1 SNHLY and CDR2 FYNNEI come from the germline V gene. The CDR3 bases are TGTGCCAGCAGTGAAGCACCGGGCCTCTCTGGAAACACCATATATTTT. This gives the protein CASSEAPGLSGNTIYF. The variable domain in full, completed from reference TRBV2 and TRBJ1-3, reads EPEVTQTPSHQVTQMGQEVILRCVPISNHLYFYWYRQILGQKVEFLVSFYNNEISEKSEIFDDQFSVERPDGSNFTLKIRSTKLEDSAMYFCASSEAPGLSGNTIYFGEGSWLTVV.

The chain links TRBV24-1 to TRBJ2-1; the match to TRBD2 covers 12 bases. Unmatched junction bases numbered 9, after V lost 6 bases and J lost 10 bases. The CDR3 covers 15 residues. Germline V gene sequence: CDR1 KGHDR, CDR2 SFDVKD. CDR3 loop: CATSTGLAGTAEQFF. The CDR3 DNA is TGTGCCACCAGTACAGGACTAGCGGGAACGGCGGAGCAGTTCTTC.

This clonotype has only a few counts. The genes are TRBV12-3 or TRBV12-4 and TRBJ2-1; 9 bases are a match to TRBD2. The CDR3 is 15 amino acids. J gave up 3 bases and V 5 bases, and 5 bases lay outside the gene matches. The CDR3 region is CASSVSGSYYNEQFF. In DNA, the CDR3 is TGTGCCAGCAGTGTTAGCGGGAGTTACTACAATGAGCAGTTCTTC.

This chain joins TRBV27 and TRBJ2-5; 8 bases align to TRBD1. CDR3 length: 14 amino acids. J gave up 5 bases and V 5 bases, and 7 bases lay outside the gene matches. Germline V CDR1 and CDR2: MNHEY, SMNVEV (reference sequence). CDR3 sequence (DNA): TGTGCCAGCAGTGGACTGACAGGGGCGGAGACCCAGTACTTC. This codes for CASSGLTGAETQYF.

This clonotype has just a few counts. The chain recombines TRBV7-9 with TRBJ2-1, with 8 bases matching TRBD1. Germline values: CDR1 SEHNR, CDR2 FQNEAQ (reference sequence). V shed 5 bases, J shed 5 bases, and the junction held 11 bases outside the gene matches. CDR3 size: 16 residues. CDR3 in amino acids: CASSHQTRTGNNEQFF. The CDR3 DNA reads TGTGCCAGCAGCCACCAGACAAGGACAGGGAACAATGAGCAGTTCTTC.

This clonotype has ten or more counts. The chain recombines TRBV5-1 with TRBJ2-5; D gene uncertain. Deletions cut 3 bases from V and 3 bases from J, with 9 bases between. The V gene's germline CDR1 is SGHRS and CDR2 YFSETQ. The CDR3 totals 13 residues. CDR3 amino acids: CASSWGGEETQYF. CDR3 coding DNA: TGCGCCAGCAGCTGGGGTGGGGAAGAGACCCAGTACTTC.